This is a list of T cell receptor beta chains from one sample in a study of cytomegalovirus exposure and HLA in healthy donors. This table comes from immunoSEQ multiplex PCR, and its TCRdb copy is limited to in-frame clones, with some not included. The sample yields around 140,000 clones, 75% to 85% seen once. Sequencing used PBMCs. These receptors were collected from a woman younger than 30 in good health and CMV-seropositive. Each CDR3 is given with its conserved first and last residue. D genes are given only for firm matches. Expanded clones get a size class; other rows say once, few or many, or leave the size out.

TRBV14	TRBJ2-7	few	TRBD2	CASSQYTSVISYEQYF	TGTGCCAGCAGCCAGTACACTAGCGTAATATCCTACGAGCAGTACTTC
TRBV28	TRBJ1-5	.	.	CASSLFQISGGGQPQHF	TGTGCCAGCAGTTTATTTCAGATTTCGGGGGGCGGGCAGCCCCAGCATTTT
TRBV6-5	TRBJ1-5	.	.	CASSSKQGTQPQHF	TGTGCCAGCAGTAGCAAACAGGGAACTCAGCCCCAGCATTTT
TRBV11-2	TRBJ2-1	once	TRBD2	CASKAGGPYNEQFF	TGTGCCAGCAAGGCGGGGGGGCCCTACAATGAGCAGTTCTTC
TRBV2	TRBJ1-1	.	TRBD1	CASSYLTGRMNTEAFF	TGTGCCAGCAGTTACCTGACAGGGCGGATGAACACTGAAGCTTTCTTT
TRBV11-2	TRBJ2-1	.	TRBD2	CASSLDPSGEQFF	TGTGCCAGCAGCTTAGACCCTAGCGGTGAGCAGTTCTTC
TRBV5-1	TRBJ1-2	.	TRBD1	CASSLPGGFPSYGYTF	TGCGCCAGCAGCTTGCCAGGGGGCTTCCCTAGCTATGGCTACACCTTC
TRBV6-1	TRBJ2-7	.	TRBD1	CASSENRGLYEQYF	TGTGCCAGCAGTGAAAACAGGGGGCTCTACGAGCAGTACTTC
TRBV5-1	TRBJ2-5	.	TRBD2	CASSLGTSGGGTQETQYF	TGCGCCAGCAGCTTGGGAACTAGCGGGGGAGGCACTCAAGAGACCCAGTACTTC
TRBV9	TRBJ1-3	.	TRBD1	CASSERQGFGNTIYF	TGTGCCAGCAGCGAACGACAGGGTTTTGGAAACACCATATATTTT
TRBV27	TRBJ2-7	.	TRBD1	CASSPWAGGLVEQYF	TGTGCCAGCAGTCCCTGGGCAGGGGGCTTGGTCGAGCAGTACTTC
TRBV15	TRBJ2-3	.	TRBD1	CATSTVRDRVDTQYF	TGTGCCACCAGCACTGTACGGGACAGGGTGGATACGCAGTATTTT
TRBV7-8	TRBJ1-4	once	.	CASSLGQSLFEKLFF	TGTGCCAGCAGCTTAGGACAGAGCCTTTTTGAAAAACTGTTTTTT
TRBV28	TRBJ1-4	.	TRBD1	CASSAQGAFYEKLFF	TGTGCCAGCAGCGCACAGGGGGCGTTTTATGAAAAACTGTTTTTT
TRBV7-9	TRBJ2-3	.	TRBD2	CASSLARGKGTDTQYF	TGTGCCAGCAGCTTAGCGCGGGGGAAAGGCACAGATACGCAGTATTTT
TRBV5-1	TRBJ2-1	few	.	CASQRFAGRPNNEQFF	TGCGCCAGCCAAAGGTTTGCGGGGCGACCCAACAATGAGCAGTTCTTC
TRBV6-6	TRBJ1-2	once	.	CASSRTLQGSYGYTF	TGTGCCAGCAGCCGCACACTACAGGGTTCCTATGGCTACACCTTC
TRBV15	TRBJ1-3	.	.	CATSRMGTGGNTIYF	TGTGCCACCAGCAGAATGGGCACAGGGGGAAACACCATATATTTT
TRBV19	TRBJ2-7	.	TRBD2	CASSSSLLAEQYF	TGTGCCAGTAGTTCCTCGCTACTAGCGGAGCAGTACTTC
TRBV7-8	TRBJ2-7	.	TRBD1	CASSLGGQGPYEQYF	TGTGCCAGCAGCTTAGGGGGACAGGGTCCCTACGAGCAGTACTTC
TRBV4-1	TRBJ1-6	.	.	CASSPTESSYNSPLHF	TGCGCCAGCAGCCCTACGGAGAGCTCCTATAATTCACCCCTCCACTTT
TRBV27	TRBJ1-2	.	TRBD1	CASSNTGTGRGYTF	TGTGCCAGCAGTAACACCGGGACAGGGCGCGGCTACACCTTC
TRBV5-1	TRBJ2-5	.	.	CASSLLGAQETQYF	TGCGCCAGCAGCTTGTTGGGGGCCCAAGAGACCCAGTACTTC
TRBV30	TRBJ1-1	.	.	CAWSHNMNTEAFF	TGTGCCTGGAGTCACAACATGAACACTGAAGCTTTCTTT
TRBV19	TRBJ2-1	once	TRBD2	CASSIGTSGHNEQFF	TGTGCCAGTAGTATCGGGACTAGCGGGCACAATGAGCAGTTCTTC
TRBV29-1	TRBJ2-7	.	.	CSANQGNYEQYF	TGCAGCGCCAATCAGGGGAACTACGAGCAGTACTTC
TRBV5-1	TRBJ2-3	few	.	CASSLGGGAPDTQYF	TGCGCCAGCAGCTTGGGTGGGGGCGCACCCGATACGCAGTATTTT
TRBV27	TRBJ2-2	.	.	CASSLLTGELFF	TGTGCCAGCAGTTTACTCACCGGGGAGCTGTTTTTT
TRBV6-1	TRBJ2-7	once	TRBD2	CAGGTIYEQYF	TGTGCCGGAGGGACTATCTACGAGCAGTACTTC
TRBV5-4	TRBJ2-6	.	.	CASLSVGANVLTF	TGTGCCAGCCTGTCTGTTGGGGCCAACGTCCTGACTTTC
TRBV10-1	TRBJ1-1	few	.	CASSRTSLNTEAFF	TGCGCCAGCAGCCGAACATCGTTGAACACTGAAGCTTTCTTT
TRBV5-6	TRBJ1-3	few	.	CASSLEGKGNTIYF	TGTGCCAGCAGCTTGGAGGGGAAAGGAAACACCATATATTTT